This record looks at one TCR beta chain sequence and its context. The antigen remains unidentified. It was by 5'RACE template switching with UMIs that TCR beta cDNA was made. TCRdb reworked the 5' RACE reads into one entry per CDR3 protein, no DNA. The sample includes roughly 280,000 distinct CDR3 sequences. CDR1 KGHSH and CDR2 LQKENI come from the germline V gene. CDR3 length: 16 residues. This record belongs to a study of T cells expressing NK-cell markers. Overall study results and limits: There remained a lack of clarity about HCMV specificity of expanded NKG2C+ T cell clones. Similarly, these clonotypes led the CD3+CD56-NKG2C+ fraction as well in a handful of donors.

Sequenced material: blood T cells: a sorted CD56 or NKG2C T cell subset, CD4+ or CD8+ T cells, or bulk PBMC T cells (not recorded which). This chain uses TRBV18 with TRBJ2-1; TCRdb indicates TRBD2, and absent DNA this call remains unverified. The clonotype originates from a man between 18 and 35 years old in good health. CDR3 region: CASSPRPDSLYDEQFF.